This T cell receptor beta chain was recorded in a study of CD8+ T cells in alopecia areata. Study details: Severity scores in treated patients reflected the percentage of scalp affected.

V dropped 0 bases and J dropped 0; count of bases not matched to a gene: 4. The CDR3 runs to 16 residues. Per germline, CDR1 SGHRS and CDR2 YFSETQ. Stated treatment: oral pan-JAK inhibitor, 5-10 mg twice daily. RNA extraction and reverse transcription yielded cDNA as sequencing template. Assay used: immunoSEQ multiplex PCR; TCRdb lists only in-frame clones, some missing. This sample has 150,000 to 200,000 clones; roughly 65% occur once, and the top ten carry approximately 0.9%. This sequence was found in a human donor with alopecia areata. This specimen consisted of CD4+ T cells sorted from blood, obtained at week 4, from a patient treated with tofacitinib. The rearrangement links TRBV5-1 to TRBJ2-3; 7 bases agree with TRBD2. The CDR3 DNA reads TGCGCCAGCAGCTTGGCCCAGCGGGGAAGCACAGATACGCAGTATTTT. Amino acid sequence: CASSLAQRGSTDTQYF.